These T cell receptor beta chains were read from a single sample in a study of shared clonotypes between healthy human individuals. The repertoire was sequenced with immunoSEQ multiplex PCR; TCRdb's copy has only in-frame clones and lacks some. The sample contains approximately 110,000 clones, about 62% of which appear only once. The sequenced sample consisted of memory CD8+ T cells sorted from blood. All receptors derive from a woman aged 30 to 39 in good health. CDR3s include the opening cysteine and the closing phenylalanine or tryptophan. The D gene is left open where the match is weak. The listing skips clone size in some rows; elsewhere it reads once, few, many or a size class.

V	size	D	length	J	CDR3	DNA
TRBV14	NA	NA	12	TRBJ2-1	CASSQSSIEQFF	TGTGCCAGCAGCCAATCCAGTATTGAGCAGTTCTTC
TRBV25-1	NA	NA	14	TRBJ1-4	CASSESRGGGGLFF	TGTGCCAGCAGTGAATCTAGAGGTGGCGGAGGACTGTTTTTT
TRBV6-1	many	TRBD1	14	TRBJ1-5	CASEQGDSNQPQHF	TGTGCCAGCGAGCAGGGGGATAGCAATCAGCCCCAGCATTTT
TRBV5-4	many	NA	15	TRBJ1-3	CASSQGLGEGNTIYF	TGTGCCAGCAGCCAAGGACTTGGGGAAGGAAACACCATATATTTT
TRBV27	many	NA	12	TRBJ2-2	CASSPLTGELFF	TGTGCCAGCAGTCCTCTCACCGGGGAGCTGTTTTTT
TRBV28	NA	NA	16	TRBJ2-7	CASSPAKRRTNYEQYF	TGTGCCAGCAGCCCCGCCAAGCGGCGGACCAACTACGAGCAGTACTTC
TRBV2	NA	TRBD1	19	TRBJ1-5	CASSATTGGVPYSNQPQHF	TGTGCCAGCAGTGCAACGACAGGGGGGGTGCCCTATAGCAATCAGCCCCAGCATTTT
TRBV6-4	few	NA	15	TRBJ2-1	CASSQSAGQHNEQFF	TGTGCCAGCAGTCAATCGGCGGGACAGCACAATGAGCAGTTCTTC
TRBV6-5	few	NA	14	TRBJ2-2	CASRQVLETGELFF	TGTGCCAGCAGACAGGTCCTAGAGACCGGGGAGCTGTTTTTT
TRBV5-6	NA	TRBD2	15	TRBJ2-2	CASSRSGRGAGELFF	TGTGCCAGCAGCCGTAGCGGGAGGGGGGCCGGGGAGCTGTTTTTT
TRBV10-3	NA	NA	15	TRBJ2-7	CAISGGGGKIYEQYF	TGTGCCATCAGTGGGGGAGGGGGCAAAATCTACGAGCAGTACTTC
TRBV13	NA	NA	14	TRBJ1-3	CASSLTLSGNTIYF	TGTGCCAGCAGCCTGACACTCTCTGGAAACACCATATATTTT
TRBV2	NA	TRBD1	13	TRBJ2-7	CASRDRGGYEQYF	TGTGCCAGCAGGGACAGGGGGGGCTACGAGCAGTACTTC
TRBV10-3	NA	NA	13	TRBJ2-5	CAISLRLQETQYF	TGTGCCATCAGCCTTCGACTCCAAGAGACCCAGTACTTC
TRBV10-3	NA	TRBD2	21	TRBJ2-1	CAISESLSLAGVLSADNEQFF	TGTGCCATCAGTGAATCCCTTTCCCTAGCGGGAGTTCTTTCCGCTGACAATGAGCAGTTCTTC
TRBV4-2	NA	TRBD2	15	TRBJ2-7	CASSRSSGASDEQYF	TGTGCCAGCAGCCGATCTAGCGGAGCCTCCGACGAGCAGTACTTC
TRBV6-1	many	TRBD1	15	TRBJ1-2	CASSETGTGEYGYTF	TGTGCCAGCAGTGAAACCGGGACAGGGGAATATGGCTACACCTTC
TRBV28	NA	NA	16	TRBJ2-2	CASSRPGRTNTGELFF	TGTGCCAGCAGTCGACCGGGACGGACGAACACCGGGGAGCTGTTTTTT
TRBV7-9	NA	NA	14	TRBJ2-7	CASSWAGSSYEQYF	TGTGCCAGCAGCTGGGCGGGCAGCTCCTACGAGCAGTACTTC
TRBV27	many	NA	11	TRBJ2-1	CASSSGLEQFF	TGTGCCAGCAGTTCCGGACTGGAGCAGTTCTTC
TRBV7-9	once	NA	15	TRBJ2-5	CASRLTVGLQETQYF	TGTGCCAGCAGACTGACGGTGGGGCTCCAAGAGACCCAGTACTTC
TRBV18	NA	NA	16	TRBJ2-7	CASSPLMTESPNEQYF	TGTGCCAGCTCACCCTTGATGACGGAATCTCCTAATGAGCAGTACTTC
TRBV5-4	NA	NA	13	TRBJ2-1	CASSLGPFGEQFF	TGTGCCAGCAGCTTAGGGCCGTTCGGTGAGCAGTTCTTC
TRBV10-1	NA	NA	14	TRBJ2-7	CASSESESTYEQYF	TGCGCCAGCAGTGAGTCTGAGTCAACCTACGAGCAGTACTTC
TRBV5-4	NA	NA	13	TRBJ2-1	CASSLGQYNEQFF	TGTGCCAGCAGCTTGGGACAGTACAATGAGCAGTTCTTC
TRBV18	NA	NA	12	TRBJ2-5	CASSSKRETQYF	TGTGCCAGCTCATCCAAACGGGAGACCCAGTACTTC
TRBV7-9	NA	NA	14	TRBJ2-7	CASSSFGGEDEQYF	TGTGCCAGCAGCTCTTTCGGGGGAGAAGACGAGCAGTACTTC
TRBV15	NA	NA	16	TRBJ1-5	CATSRDSESANQPQHF	TGTGCCACCAGCAGAGATTCGGAGTCGGCCAATCAGCCCCAGCATTTT
TRBV19	NA	TRBD1	13	TRBJ1-5	CASSGTVNQPQHF	TGTGCCAGTAGCGGGACAGTGAATCAGCCCCAGCATTTT
TRBV11-2	NA	NA	15	TRBJ2-7	CASSLVRRDVGEQYF	TGTGCCAGCAGCTTAGTCCGACGGGACGTGGGGGAGCAGTACTTC
TRBV11-2	NA	TRBD1	13	TRBJ1-2	CASSGGTGYGYTF	TGTGCCAGCAGCGGGGGGACAGGGTATGGCTACACCTTC
TRBV13	NA	NA	15	TRBJ2-7	CASSFYKRTTYEQYF	TGTGCCAGCAGCTTTTACAAGCGGACCACCTACGAGCAGTACTTC
TRBV7-3	NA	NA	14	TRBJ2-3	CASSFNQGTDTQYF	TGTGCCAGCAGCTTTAATCAGGGCACAGATACGCAGTATTTT
TRBV11-2	many	NA	15	TRBJ2-7	CASSRGRHGTYEQYF	TGTGCCAGCAGCCGGGGTAGACACGGGACCTACGAGCAGTACTTC
TRBV11-2	NA	NA	12	TRBJ2-7	CASSGLRDEQYF	TGTGCCAGCAGTGGCCTACGGGACGAGCAGTACTTC
TRBV29-1	NA	TRBD1	12	TRBJ2-7	CSVRDSTYEQYF	TGCAGCGTGAGGGACAGTACCTACGAGCAGTACTTC
TRBV9	NA	TRBD2	17	TRBJ2-2	CASSEGTSGSEWGELFF	TGTGCCAGCAGCGAAGGGACTAGCGGGAGTGAGTGGGGGGAGCTGTTTTTT
TRBV5-1	NA	NA	11	TRBJ1-1	CASSFGGQAFF	TGCGCCAGCAGCTTTGGGGGGCAAGCTTTCTTT
TRBV25-1	NA	NA	12	TRBJ1-1	CASSPENTEAFF	TGTGCCAGCAGTCCAGAGAACACTGAAGCTTTCTTT
TRBV7-2	NA	NA	13	TRBJ2-7	CASSRRGAYEQYF	TGTGCCAGCAGCCGCAGGGGAGCCTACGAGCAGTACTTC
TRBV11-2	NA	TRBD1	14	TRBJ2-7	CASSFTGVSYEQYF	TGTGCCAGCAGCTTTACAGGGGTCAGCTACGAGCAGTACTTC
TRBV15	few	TRBD2	16	TRBJ2-7	CATSRGTGTSGYEQYF	TGTGCCACCAGCAGAGGAACCGGGACTAGCGGATACGAGCAGTACTTC
TRBV27	NA	TRBD2	14	TRBJ2-7	CASSFLAARYEQYF	TGTGCCAGCAGTTTCCTAGCGGCCCGCTACGAGCAGTACTTC
TRBV5-5	NA	NA	14	TRBJ2-3	CASSLWQSTDTQYF	TGTGCCAGCAGCTTGTGGCAGAGCACAGATACGCAGTATTTT